This T cell receptor beta chain stems from a study of blood T cell repertoires in COVID-19. Whole-study context: Specimens from acute and convalescent COVID-19 originated in the United States, Italy and Spain.

Deletions cut 5 bases from V and 3 bases from J, with 16 bases between. CDR1 and CDR2 from the germline V gene are SEHNR and FQNEAQ (reference sequence). The CDR3 spans 15 residues. Original data processing: Quantification of nucleated cells was approximated via reference gene primer amplification. Sequencing used immunoSEQ multiplex PCR; TCRdb keeps in-frame clones, though not all of them. The DNA gave D and trimming, while V, J and clone size come from that table. The sample lists roughly 80,000 clones; roughly four fifths were seen once. Sequencing input: peripheral blood. The V and J genes are TRBV7-9 and TRBJ2-5; tentative D call: TRBD1 (5 bases). This receptor was obtained from a human donor in a cohort sampled during active COVID-19. The CDR3 sequence: CASSNRQGRKETQYF. For the CDR3, the DNA is TGTGCCAGCAGCAATCGTCAGGGTAGGAAAGAGACCCAGTACTTC.